This TCR beta chain was captured in a study of blood T cell repertoires in COVID-19. This clone was seen a single time. The data were produced by immunoSEQ multiplex PCR, yet TCRdb's version contains in-frame clones alone and is incomplete. In the table there are under 35,000 clones, more than 75% of which are singletons. The CDR3 contains 14 residues. V lost 8 bases and J lost 5; bases outside the gene matches: 8. Germline V gene data show CDR1 as MNHEY and CDR2 as SVGAGI. Sequences were obtained from peripheral blood. The TCR comes from a human donor in a cohort sampled during active COVID-19. The chain combines TRBV6-5 with TRBJ1-3; 8 bases line up with TRBD1. The CDR3 DNA reads TGTGCCAGCGAAGACAGGGGAAGGAGAAACACCATATATTTT. Translating it yields CASEDRGRRNTIYF.